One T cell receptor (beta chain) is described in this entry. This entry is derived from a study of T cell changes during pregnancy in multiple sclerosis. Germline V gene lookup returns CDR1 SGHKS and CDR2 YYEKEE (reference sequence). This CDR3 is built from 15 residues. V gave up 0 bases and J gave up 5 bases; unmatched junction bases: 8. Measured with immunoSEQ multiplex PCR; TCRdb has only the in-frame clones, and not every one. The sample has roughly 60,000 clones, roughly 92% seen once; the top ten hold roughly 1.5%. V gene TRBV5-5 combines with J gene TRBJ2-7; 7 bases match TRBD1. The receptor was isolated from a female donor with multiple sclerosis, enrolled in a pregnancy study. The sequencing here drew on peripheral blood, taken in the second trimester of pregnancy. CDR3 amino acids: CASSLEGQSADEQYF. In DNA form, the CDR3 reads TGTGCCAGCAGCTTGGAGGGACAGAGCGCGGACGAGCAGTACTTC.